The 23 T cell receptor beta chains below were found in one sample sequenced in a study of memory CD4+ T cells and cytomegalovirus serostatus. TCRdb keeps only in-frame clones here, not all; method: immunoSEQ multiplex PCR. Of under 85,000 clones listed, under 80% are singletons. The sort gate was single viable CD3+CD4+CD8-CD45RO+ cells for memory CD4+ T cells. Input material: memory CD4+ T cells from blood. The source of these receptors is an adult in good health and CMV-seropositive.

This clone was counted at least ten times. This rearrangement joins TRBV19 to TRBJ2-5; D call uncertain. The CDR3 consists of 13 residues. Deletions cut 3 bases from V and 5 bases from J, with 10 bases between. Germline V gives CDR1 LNHDA, CDR2 SQIVND (reference sequence). The CDR3 nucleotides read TGTGCCAGTAGTATCACGGTCCGGGAGACCCAGTACTTC. Translating it yields CASSITVRETQYF.

This rearrangement joins TRBV19 to TRBJ2-7; the D gene is possibly TRBD1 (7 bases). Germline V CDR1 and CDR2: LNHDA, SQIVND (reference sequence). CDR3 length: 13 residues. Between the trimmed V and J ends, which lost 4 bases and 3 bases, there was a span of 10 bases. For the CDR3, the DNA is TGTGCCAGTAGTAGTCAGGGGGGCTACGAGCAGTACTTC. It codes for CASSSQGGYEQYF.

The chain joins TRBV28 to TRBJ1-4; D is unclear. Trimming pared 3 bases from V and 8 bases from J, leaving 10 bases between. Germline values: CDR1 MDHEN, CDR2 SYDVKM. CDR3 length: 13 amino acids. CDR3 DNA: TGTGCCAGCAGTTTTAAGAGACGGGAAAAACTGTTTTTT. This translates into CASSFKRREKLFF.

This CDR3 is CASSPRLGWAGELFF. The CDR3 DNA sequence: TGCGCCAGCAGCCCCCGCTTGGGGTGGGCCGGGGAGCTGTTTTTT. The V gene is TRBV5-1, the J gene TRBJ2-2; D is unresolved. Trimming left V 4 bases short and J 6 bases short, with 16 bases between. CDR3 size: 15 residues. Germline CDR1 is SGHRS and CDR2 is YFSETQ.

The chain recombines TRBV6-1 with TRBJ2-2; 10 nucleotides line up with TRBD2. CDR1 and CDR2 (germline): MNHNS, SASEGT. The CDR3 runs to 14 residues. J gave up 4 bases and V 6 bases, and 2 bases lay outside the gene matches. The CDR3 coding sequence is TGTGCCAGCAGGGGACTAGCGTCCACCGGGGAGCTGTTTTTT. Translated, it gives CASRGLASTGELFF.

DNA for the CDR3: TGTGCCACCAGCAGAGGAGACAGACTAGCTCTCCCTGATGAGCAGTTCTTC. Protein sequence: CATSRGDRLALPDEQFF. V usage is TRBV15 and J usage is TRBJ2-1, with TRBD2 matching 7 bases. The CDR3 has 17 amino acids. Germline lookup yields CDR1 LNHNV and CDR2 YYDKDF (reference sequence). V was clipped by 1 base and J by 8 bases; unmatched bases: 14.

The chain employs TRBV4-1 and TRBJ2-1; the D is unclear. Per the germline V gene, CDR1 is MGHRA and CDR2 is YSYEKL. Deletions cut 1 base from V and 1 base from J, with 8 bases between. The CDR3 totals 15 residues. This CDR3 reads CASSQAEHSYNEQFF. The CDR3 nucleotides read TGCGCCAGCAGCCAAGCGGAACATTCCTACAATGAGCAGTTCTTC.

The rearrangement uses TRBV14 and TRBJ2-7; 8 nucleotides agree with TRBD1. The CDR3 is 15 residues long. Germline-derived CDR1 and CDR2 are SGHDN and FVKESK. J gave up 9 bases and V 1 base, and 11 bases lay outside the gene matches. For the CDR3, the DNA is TGTGCCAGCAGCCAAGGGCGGGCAGGGGGCCGCCGGCAGTACTTC. The encoded protein is CASSQGRAGGRRQYF.

This clone was seen once. V usage is TRBV7-2 and J usage is TRBJ2-7, with TRBD1 matching over 7 bases. With V trimmed by 3 bases and J by 3 bases, 5 bases remained unmatched. The length of the CDR3 is 14 residues. Germline lookup yields CDR1 SGHTA and CDR2 FQGNSA. The chain's CDR3 is CASSFNRGSYEQYF. The CDR3 nucleotides are TGTGCCAGCAGCTTTAACAGGGGAAGCTACGAGCAGTACTTC.

This clone was counted only a few times. The V and J genes are TRBV7-9 and TRBJ2-1, with D possibly being TRBD2 (6 bases). V lost 0 bases and J lost 6, with 9 bases in between. From germline, CDR1 is SEHNR and CDR2 FQNEAQ (reference sequence). The CDR3 contains 14 residues. The chain's CDR3 is CASSLAGTVNEQFF. CDR3 nucleotide sequence: TGTGCCAGCAGCTTAGCGGGGACTGTCAATGAGCAGTTCTTC.

V is TRBV30 and J is TRBJ1-2; the D gene is possibly TRBD1 (6 bases). The CDR3 is 13 amino acids. Germline V CDR1 and CDR2: GTSNPN, SVGIG (reference sequence). The V and J ends lost 3 bases and 7 bases respectively, with 15 bases between them. The CDR3 DNA is TGTGCCTGGAGGGGGTCGGGGGCGCTTGGCTACACCTTC. Translating it yields CAWRGSGALGYTF.

In this sample, this clone turned up once. The V and J genes are TRBV5-5 and TRBJ1-3, with a tentative D call TRBD1 (5 bases). This CDR3 has 15 amino acids. The germline CDR1 and CDR2 sequences are SGHKS and YYEKEE (reference sequence). Trimming shortened V by 3 bases and J by 5 bases, and 15 bases separated the two germline ends. CDR3 sequence reads: CASSSGRAARNTIYF. CDR3 coding DNA: TGTGCCAGCAGCTCGGGGCGGGCAGCCCGAAACACCATATATTTT.

The V call is TRBV15, the J call TRBJ2-5, with 10 bases matching TRBD1. The CDR3 length is 15 residues. V shed 6 bases, J shed 5 bases, and the junction held 9 bases outside the gene matches. Germline CDR1 reads LNHNV; CDR2 reads YYDKDF (reference sequence). The CDR3 DNA is TGTGCCACCAGGAGGACAGGGGGATATCGGGAGACCCAGTACTTC. This gives the protein CATRRTGGYRETQYF. Looking up the rest from reference TRBV15 and TRBJ2-5 gives the full variable domain: DAMVIQNPRYQVTQFGKPVTLSCSQTLNHNVMYWYQQKSSQAPKLLFHYYDKDFNNEADTPDNFQSRRPNTSFCFLDIRSPGLGDTAMYLCATRRTGGYRETQYFGPGTRLLVL.

This rearrangement joins TRBV21-1 to TRBJ2-7; the DNA was not compared with TRBD2, the D call given in the table. TRBV21-1 is a documented pseudogene. The CDR3 covers 15 residues. The CDR3 is CASSLRGGATDEQYF. In nucleotides, the CDR3 is TGTGCCAGCAGCCTACGGGGAGGGGCAACCGACGAGCAGTACTTC.

J is TRBJ2-7 and V is TRBV30, with 8 bases aligning to TRBD1. This CDR3 is built from 17 residues. V lost 2 bases and J lost 7; bases outside the gene matches: 19. Germline V CDR1 and CDR2: GTSNPN, SVGIG (reference sequence). CDR3 residues: CAWSPTLRGQGSGEQYF. In DNA form, the CDR3 reads TGTGCCTGGAGTCCTACCCTTCGTGGACAGGGAAGTGGGGAGCAGTACTTC. The full variable domain, rest sourced from reference TRBV30 and TRBJ2-7, is SQTIHQWPATLVQPVGSPLSLECTVEGTSNPNLYWYRQAAGRGLQLLFYSVGIGQISSEVPQNLSASRPQDRQFILSSKKLLLSDSGFYLCAWSPTLRGQGSGEQYFGPGTRLTVT.

The V and J genes are TRBV10-3 and TRBJ1-1, with a tentative D call TRBD1 (5 bases). The germline gives CDR1 ENHRY, CDR2 SYGVKD. V lost 4 bases, J lost 4 bases, and 13 bases lay in between. The CDR3 runs to 14 residues. CDR3 amino acids: CAISVRSQGTEAFF. As DNA, the CDR3 is TGTGCCATCAGTGTACGGTCTCAGGGCACTGAAGCTTTCTTT.

The gene calls are TRBV30 and TRBJ1-2; TRBD1 matches at 8 bases. The CDR3 extends over 13 amino acids. Germline CDR1 and CDR2: GTSNPN and SVGIG (reference sequence). V lost 3 bases to trimming and J lost 6 bases; unmatched junction nucleotides: 6. The CDR3 sequence is CAWSPGGYDGYTF. The CDR3 bases are TGTGCCTGGAGCCCAGGGGGCTATGATGGCTACACCTTC.

A few counts support this clone. The chain employs TRBV9 and TRBJ1-1; unclear D gene. Between the trimmed V and J ends, which lost 0 bases and 1 base, there was a span of 7 bases. This CDR3 region has 14 residues. Germline V gene sequence: CDR1 SGDLS, CDR2 YYNGEE. As DNA, the CDR3 is TGTGCCAGCAGCGTAGTAGCAGAGAACACTGAAGCTTTCTTT. This translates into CASSVVAENTEAFF.

The chain employs TRBV15 and TRBJ1-4, with 8 bases that match TRBD1. Germline CDR1 is LNHNV and CDR2 is YYDKDF (reference sequence). Trimming removed 3 bases from V and 3 bases from J; junction bases left unmatched: 3. This CDR3 spans 15 amino acids. CDR3 sequence: CATSRQGASNEKLFF. Written as DNA, the CDR3 is TGTGCCACCAGCAGGCAGGGGGCCTCTAATGAAAAACTGTTTTTT.

This chain joins TRBV18 and TRBJ2-3; D remains ambiguous. This CDR3 is built from 16 residues. V was cut by 5 bases and J by 4 bases, with 19 bases left in between. The germline gives CDR1 KGHSH, CDR2 LQKENI. The CDR3 loop is CASSSLIRSWADTQYF. CDR3 nucleotides: TGTGCCAGCTCATCGCTCATCCGTTCTTGGGCAGATACGCAGTATTTT.

This clone has just one count. This chain uses TRBV5-6 with TRBJ2-2; D may match TRBD1 or TRBD2 (7 bases each). Germline V CDR1 and CDR2: SGHDT, YYEEEE. V lost 4 bases and J lost 3, with 13 bases in between. The CDR3 extends over 15 amino acids. CDR3 DNA sequence: TGTGCCAGCAGCCTCCAGGGGGGGTACACCGGGGAGCTGTTTTTT. The encoded protein is CASSLQGGYTGELFF.

This chain uses TRBV19 with TRBJ1-1; D might be TRBD1 (5 bases). CDR3 length: 14 residues. Deletions cut 6 bases from V and 5 bases from J, with 16 bases between. In germline, CDR1 is LNHDA, CDR2 SQIVND (reference sequence). The CDR3 DNA is TGTGCCAGTAGCCCGACATTGGGGGAAACTGAAGCTTTCTTT. Its translation is CASSPTLGETEAFF.

The chain uses TRBV6-5 and TRBJ1-2; tentative D call: TRBD1 (6 bases). V was clipped by 2 bases and J by 3 bases, with 10 bases between them. Looked up from germline, CDR1 is MNHEY and CDR2 is SVGAGI. The length of the CDR3 is 14 residues. CDR3: CASSYGQGHYGYTF. The CDR3 DNA sequence: TGTGCCAGCAGTTACGGGCAGGGGCACTATGGCTACACCTTC.